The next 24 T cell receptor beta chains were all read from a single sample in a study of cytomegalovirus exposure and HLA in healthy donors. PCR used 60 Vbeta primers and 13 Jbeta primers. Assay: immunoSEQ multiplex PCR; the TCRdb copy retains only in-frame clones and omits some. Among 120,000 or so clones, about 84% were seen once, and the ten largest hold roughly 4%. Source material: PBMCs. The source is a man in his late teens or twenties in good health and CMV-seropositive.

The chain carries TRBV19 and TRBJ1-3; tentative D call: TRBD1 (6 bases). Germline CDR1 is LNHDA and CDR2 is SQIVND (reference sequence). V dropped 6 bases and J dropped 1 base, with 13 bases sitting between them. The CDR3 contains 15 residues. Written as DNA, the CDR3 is TGTGCCAGTAGCATAAACCAGGGGTCTGGAAACACCATATATTTT. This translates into CASSINQGSGNTIYF.

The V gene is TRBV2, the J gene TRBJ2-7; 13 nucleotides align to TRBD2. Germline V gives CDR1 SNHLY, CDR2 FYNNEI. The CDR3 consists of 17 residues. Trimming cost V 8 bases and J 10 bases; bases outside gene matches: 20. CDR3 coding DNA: TGTGCCAGCCTCGGGACTAGCGGGGACCCCGGGCTTCGTCGTCAGTACTTC. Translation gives CASLGTSGDPGLRRQYF.

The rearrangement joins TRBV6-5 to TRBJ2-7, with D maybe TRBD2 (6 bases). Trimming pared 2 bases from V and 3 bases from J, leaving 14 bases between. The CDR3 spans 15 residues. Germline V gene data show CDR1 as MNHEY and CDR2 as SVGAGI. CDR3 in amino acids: CASSYGGAGNYEQYF. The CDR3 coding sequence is TGTGCCAGCAGTTACGGAGGGGCAGGGAACTACGAGCAGTACTTC.

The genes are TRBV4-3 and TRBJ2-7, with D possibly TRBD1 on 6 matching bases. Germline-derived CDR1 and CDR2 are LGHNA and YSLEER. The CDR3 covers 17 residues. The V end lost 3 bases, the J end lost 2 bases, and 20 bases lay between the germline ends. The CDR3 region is CASSQEWDWDTPYEQYF. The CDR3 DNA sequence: TGCGCCAGCAGCCAGGAGTGGGATTGGGACACTCCCTACGAGCAGTACTTC.

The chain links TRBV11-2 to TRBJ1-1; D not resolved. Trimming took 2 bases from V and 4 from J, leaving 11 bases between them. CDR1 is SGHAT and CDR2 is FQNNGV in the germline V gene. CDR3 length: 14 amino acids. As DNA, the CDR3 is TGTGCCAGCAGCTTACGACGGCGAGGCACTGAAGCTTTCTTT. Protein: CASSLRRRGTEAFF.

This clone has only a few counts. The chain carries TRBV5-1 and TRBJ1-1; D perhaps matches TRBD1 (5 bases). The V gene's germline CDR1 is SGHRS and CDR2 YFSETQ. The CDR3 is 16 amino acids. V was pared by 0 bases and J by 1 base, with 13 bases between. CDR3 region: CASSLGGGTRNTEAFF. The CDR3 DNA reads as TGCGCCAGCAGCTTGGGTGGGGGGACGAGGAACACTGAAGCTTTCTTT.

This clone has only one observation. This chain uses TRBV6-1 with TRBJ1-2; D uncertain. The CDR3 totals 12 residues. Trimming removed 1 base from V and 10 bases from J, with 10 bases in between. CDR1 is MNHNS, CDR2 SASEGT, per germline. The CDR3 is CASSEEVAYYTF. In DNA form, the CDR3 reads TGTGCCAGCAGTGAAGAGGTAGCTTACTACACCTTC.

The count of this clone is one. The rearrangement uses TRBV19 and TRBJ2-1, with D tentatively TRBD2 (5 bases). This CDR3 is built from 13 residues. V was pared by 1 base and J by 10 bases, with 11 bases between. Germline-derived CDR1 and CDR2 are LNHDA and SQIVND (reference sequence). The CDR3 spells CASSIGENGEQFF. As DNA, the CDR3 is TGTGCCAGTAGTATAGGGGAGAACGGCGAGCAGTTCTTC. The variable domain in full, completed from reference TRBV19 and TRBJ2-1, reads DGGITQSPKYLFRKEGQNVTLSCEQNLNHDAMYWYRQDPGQGLRLIYYSQIVNDFQKGDIAEGYSVSREKKESFPLTVTSAQKNPTAFYLCASSIGENGEQFFGPGTRLTVL.

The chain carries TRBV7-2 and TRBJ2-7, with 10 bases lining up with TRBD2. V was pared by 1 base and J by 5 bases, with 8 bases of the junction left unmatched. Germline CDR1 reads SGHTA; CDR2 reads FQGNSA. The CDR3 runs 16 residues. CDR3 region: CASSLGPLAGGDEQYF. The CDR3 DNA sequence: TGTGCCAGCAGCTTAGGCCCCTTAGCGGGAGGAGACGAGCAGTACTTC.

The CDR3 sequence is CASSQAGQGVGNIQYF. The DNA of the CDR3 is TGCGCCAGCAGCCAGGCGGGACAGGGGGTTGGGAACATTCAGTACTTC. This chain links TRBV4-3 with TRBJ2-4; 11 positions agree with TRBD1. The CDR3 covers 16 residues. V was clipped by 3 bases and J by 7 bases; unmatched bases: 8. Germline V lookup: CDR1 LGHNA, CDR2 YSLEER.

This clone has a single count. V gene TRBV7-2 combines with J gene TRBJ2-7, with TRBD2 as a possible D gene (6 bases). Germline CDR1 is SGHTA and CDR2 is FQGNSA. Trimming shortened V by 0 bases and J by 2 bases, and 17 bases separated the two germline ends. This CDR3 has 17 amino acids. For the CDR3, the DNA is TGTGCCAGCAGCTTAGCGCGTTGGCCCGGACTAACCTACGAGCAGTACTTC. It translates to CASSLARWPGLTYEQYF.

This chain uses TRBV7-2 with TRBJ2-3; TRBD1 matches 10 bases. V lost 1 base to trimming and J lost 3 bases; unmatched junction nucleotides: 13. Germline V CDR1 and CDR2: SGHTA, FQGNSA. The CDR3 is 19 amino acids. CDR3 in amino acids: CASSLEPWDRGLVTDTQYF. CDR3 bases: TGTGCCAGCAGCTTAGAACCCTGGGACAGGGGTTTAGTAACAGATACGCAGTATTTT. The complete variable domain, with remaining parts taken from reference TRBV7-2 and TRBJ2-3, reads GAGVSQSPSNKVTEKGKDVELRCDPISGHTALYWYRQSLGQGLEFLIYFQGNSAPDKSGLPSDRFSAERTGGSVSTLTIQRTQQEDSAVYLCASSLEPWDRGLVTDTQYFGPGTRLTVL.

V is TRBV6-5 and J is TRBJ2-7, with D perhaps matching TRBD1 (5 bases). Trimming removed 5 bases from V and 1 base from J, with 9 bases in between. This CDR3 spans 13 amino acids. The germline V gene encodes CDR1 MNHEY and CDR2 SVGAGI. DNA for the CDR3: TGTGCCAGCAGTAGGGGATCTTCCTACGAGCAGTACTTC. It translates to CASSRGSSYEQYF.

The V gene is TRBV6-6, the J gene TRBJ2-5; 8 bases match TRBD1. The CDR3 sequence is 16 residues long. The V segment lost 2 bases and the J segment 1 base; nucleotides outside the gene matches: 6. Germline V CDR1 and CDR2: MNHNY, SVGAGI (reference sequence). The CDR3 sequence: CASSYVPGGLQETQYF. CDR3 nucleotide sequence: TGTGCCAGCAGTTACGTGCCAGGGGGCCTCCAAGAGACCCAGTACTTC.

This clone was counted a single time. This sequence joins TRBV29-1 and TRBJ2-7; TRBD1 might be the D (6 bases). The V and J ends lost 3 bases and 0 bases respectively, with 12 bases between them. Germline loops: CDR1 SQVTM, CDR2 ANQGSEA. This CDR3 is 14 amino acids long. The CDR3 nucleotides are TGCAGCGTTGAGTCGGACAGAGGCTCCTACGAGCAGTACTTC. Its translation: CSVESDRGSYEQYF.

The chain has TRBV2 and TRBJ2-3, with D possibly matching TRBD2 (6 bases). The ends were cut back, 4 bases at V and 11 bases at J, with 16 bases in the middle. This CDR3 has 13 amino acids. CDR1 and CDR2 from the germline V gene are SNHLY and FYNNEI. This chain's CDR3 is CASSGGSWGEQYF. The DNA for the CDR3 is TGTGCCAGCAGTGGTGGTAGCTGGGGGGAGCAGTATTTT.

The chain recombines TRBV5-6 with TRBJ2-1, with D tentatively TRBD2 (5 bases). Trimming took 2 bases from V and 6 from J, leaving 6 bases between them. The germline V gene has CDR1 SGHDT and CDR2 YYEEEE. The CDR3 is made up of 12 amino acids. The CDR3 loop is CASSFGINEQFF. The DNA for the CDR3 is TGTGCCAGCAGCTTCGGGATCAATGAGCAGTTCTTC.

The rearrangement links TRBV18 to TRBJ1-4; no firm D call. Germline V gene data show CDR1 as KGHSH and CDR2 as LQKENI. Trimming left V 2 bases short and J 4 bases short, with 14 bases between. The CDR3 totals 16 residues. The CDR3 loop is CASSPSNSGDNEKLFF. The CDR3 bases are TGTGCCAGCTCACCATCAAACAGCGGGGATAATGAAAAACTGTTTTTT.

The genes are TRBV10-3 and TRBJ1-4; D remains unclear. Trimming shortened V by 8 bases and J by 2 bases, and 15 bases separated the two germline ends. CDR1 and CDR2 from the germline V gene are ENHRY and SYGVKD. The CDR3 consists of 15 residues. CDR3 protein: CAISNAGQTNEKLFF. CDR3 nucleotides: TGTGCCATCTCCAATGCGGGTCAGACTAATGAAAAACTGTTTTTT.

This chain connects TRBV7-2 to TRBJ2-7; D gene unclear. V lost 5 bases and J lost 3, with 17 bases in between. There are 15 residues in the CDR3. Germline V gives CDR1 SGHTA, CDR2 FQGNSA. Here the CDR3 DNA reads TGTGCCAGCAGCGATGGAACCCGGGTCGACTACGAGCAGTACTTC. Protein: CASSDGTRVDYEQYF.

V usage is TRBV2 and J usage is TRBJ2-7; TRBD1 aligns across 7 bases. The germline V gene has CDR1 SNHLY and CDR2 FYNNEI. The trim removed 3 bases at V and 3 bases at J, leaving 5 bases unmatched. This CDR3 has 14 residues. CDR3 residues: CASSELGQNYEQYF. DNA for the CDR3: TGTGCCAGCAGTGAGCTGGGACAGAACTACGAGCAGTACTTC.

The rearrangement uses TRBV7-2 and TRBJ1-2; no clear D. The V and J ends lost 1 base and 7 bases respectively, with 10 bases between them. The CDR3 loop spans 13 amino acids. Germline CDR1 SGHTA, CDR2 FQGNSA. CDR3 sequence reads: CASSLVTDFGYTF. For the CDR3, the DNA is TGTGCCAGCAGCTTAGTCACCGACTTTGGCTACACCTTC.

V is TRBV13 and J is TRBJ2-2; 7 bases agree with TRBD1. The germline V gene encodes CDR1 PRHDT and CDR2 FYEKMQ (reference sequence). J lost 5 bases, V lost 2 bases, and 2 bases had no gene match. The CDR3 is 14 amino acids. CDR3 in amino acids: CASSLTGVTGELFF. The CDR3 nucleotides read TGTGCCAGCAGCTTAACAGGGGTAACCGGGGAGCTGTTTTTT.

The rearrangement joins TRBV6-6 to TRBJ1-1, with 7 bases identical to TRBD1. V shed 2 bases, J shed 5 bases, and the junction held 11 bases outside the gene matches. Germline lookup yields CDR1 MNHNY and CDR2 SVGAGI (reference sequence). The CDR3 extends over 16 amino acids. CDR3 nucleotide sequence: TGTGCCAGCAGTTACCGAGGGGGCTCTGGCAAGACTGAAGCTTTCTTT. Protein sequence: CASSYRGGSGKTEAFF.